This T cell receptor (beta chain) was identified during a study of blood T cell repertoires in COVID-19. Whole-study context: The cDNA or gDNA used as material had been derived from T cells, B-cell-depleted T cells, or PBMCs.

This clone came up a few times. The CDR3 is 14 residues long. The germline V gene encodes CDR1 MDHEN and CDR2 SYDVKM. After removal of 2 bases from V and 4 bases from J, the junction contained 0 bases not matched to a gene. Sequencing was performed with immunoSEQ multiplex PCR; in TCRdb, only in-frame clones are kept and a portion is missing. The data show about 190,000 clones, 70% to 85% seen once. The sequenced sample was peripheral blood. The gene calls are TRBV28 and TRBJ1-5; 9 bases fit TRBD1. The clonotype comes from a man in his fifties who had recovered from COVID-19. The CDR3 nucleotides read TGTGCCAGCAGTTTAGGACAGGGGAATCAGCCCCAGCATTTT. Residues: CASSLGQGNQPQHF.